The 7 T cell receptor beta chains below were found in one sample sequenced in a study of blood T cells in healthy people across ages. Together with a sample-barcoded 5' primer, a J-beta primer mix was included in a second PCR lasting about 6 to 12 cycles. TCRdb re-called the 5' RACE reads with MiXCR, one entry per CDR3 protein. The data contain hundreds of thousands of distinct CDR3 sequences, more than 20% of them singletons. Sequenced sample: blood. These receptors all come from a man between 65 and 85 years old in good health.

This clonotype was detected only a few times. The CDR3 DNA reads TGTGCCACCAGCCCTGATGAGGGTGAGACCCAGTACTTC. Encoded protein: CATSPDEGETQYF. The chain has TRBV15 and TRBJ2-5; TRBD2 is a possible D gene (5 bases). V was pared by 5 bases and J by 5 bases, with 12 bases between. The CDR3 is 13 residues long. The germline V gene encodes CDR1 LNHNV and CDR2 YYDKDF (reference sequence).

This clonotype has at least ten counts. The chain links TRBV28 to TRBJ1-5; the D gene is possibly TRBD1 (6 bases). Germline V gene data show CDR1 as MDHEN and CDR2 as SYDVKM. V lost 6 bases to trimming and J lost 4 bases, with 10 bases between them. This CDR3 contains 13 residues. Written as DNA, the CDR3 is TGTGCCAGCAGCAGAGACAGGAATCAGCCCCAGCATTTT. Its translation is CASSRDRNQPQHF. The full variable domain, with the rest looked up from reference TRBV28 and TRBJ1-5, is DVKVTQSSRYLVKRTGEKVFLECVQDMDHENMFWYRQDPGLGLRLIYFSYDVKMKEKGDIPEGYSVSREKKERFSLILESASTNQTSMYLCASSRDRNQPQHFGDGTRLSIL.

CDR3 nucleotides: TGCAGCGACTCTGGACAGGGGTTATCTGAGCAGTTCTTC. Protein sequence: CSDSGQGLSEQFF. The rearrangement links TRBV29-1 to TRBJ2-1; 9 nucleotides align to TRBD1. The V segment lost 7 bases and the J segment 9 bases; nucleotides outside the gene matches: 10. This CDR3 region has 13 residues. Germline-derived CDR1 and CDR2 are SQVTM and ANQGSEA.

In its sample, this clonotype was seen a few times. The rearrangement links TRBV28 to TRBJ2-4; no clear D. The ends were cut back, 3 bases at V and 7 bases at J, with 10 bases in the middle. The V gene's germline CDR1 is MDHEN and CDR2 SYDVKM. The CDR3 is 13 residues long. CDR3 nucleotides: TGTGCCAGCAGTTTCGGCTCCGGGAACATTCAGTACTTC. Its translation is CASSFGSGNIQYF.

This clonotype was seen a few times. The chain uses TRBV28 and TRBJ2-7; D is ambiguous. CDR3 length equals 14 residues. Germline assignment: CDR1 MDHEN and CDR2 SYDVKM. V shed 2 bases and J shed 3 bases, with 11 bases lying between them. CDR3 loop: CASSLVLTFYEQYF. In DNA form, the CDR3 reads TGTGCCAGCAGTTTAGTACTTACGTTCTACGAGCAGTACTTC.

This clonotype occurred many times. This chain uses TRBV24-1 with TRBJ2-2; D is uncertain. Germline V gene sequence: CDR1 KGHDR, CDR2 SFDVKD. The CDR3 runs to 14 residues. V gave up 2 bases and J gave up 6 bases, with 9 bases separating them. The CDR3 sequence is CATSDSPSAGELFF. In DNA, the CDR3 is TGTGCCACCAGTGATTCACCTTCGGCCGGGGAGCTGTTTTTT.

This clonotype was seen only a few times. The chain recombines TRBV7-8 with TRBJ2-6; D assignment may be TRBD1 or TRBD2 (6 bases each). From germline, CDR1 is SGHVS and CDR2 FQNEAQ. The length of the CDR3 is 13 residues. V dropped 1 base and J dropped 12 bases, with 10 bases sitting between them. The CDR3 sequence is CASSLGGGTVLTF. The DNA of the CDR3 is TGTGCCAGCAGCTTAGGAGGGGGGACCGTCCTGACTTTC.